This is a list of T cell receptor beta chains from one sample in a study of T cell repertoires in cytomegalovirus infection. Via MiXCR, TCRdb re-called the reads, giving one row per CDR3 protein. In the table there are around 230,000 distinct CDR3 sequences, 6.5% of which are singletons. The sequenced sample was PBMCs. Receptors were obtained from a human donor in good health (CMV status not recorded). Some clones in this sample may be carry-over from other donors' samples. Both conserved end residues are part of each CDR3. Fields, in order: D gene, J gene, clone size, V gene, CDR3 protein, CDR3 DNA. The D gene is left open where the match is weak. Expanded clones get a size class; other rows say once, few or many, or leave the size out.

>TRBD1|TRBJ2-1|many|TRBV5-1
CASSQGTDRSYNEQFF
TGCGCCAGCAGCCAAGGGACAGATCGCTCCTACAATGAGCAGTTCTTC
>.|TRBJ1-1|once|TRBV20-1
CSAPLDGNTEAFF
TGCAGTGCTCCTCTTGACGGGAACACTGAAGCTTTCTTT
>TRBD1|TRBJ2-1|few|TRBV3-1
CASSRTGASEQFF
TGTGCCAGCAGCCGGACAGGGGCCTCGGAGCAGTTCTTC
>.|TRBJ1-1|.|TRBV4-3
CASSQDSDSYTEAFF
TGCGCCAGCAGCCAAGATTCGGACAGCTACACTGAAGCTTTCTTT
>.|TRBJ1-4|many|TRBV7-6
CASSLASEKLFF
TGTGCCAGCAGCTTAGCCTCGGAAAAACTGTTTTTT
>TRBD1|TRBJ1-1|many|TRBV5-6
CASSFRDRFYTEAFF
TGTGCCAGCAGCTTCCGGGACAGGTTCTACACTGAAGCTTTCTTT
>.|TRBJ2-2|many|TRBV4-3
CASSQVPGPGELFF
TGCGCCAGCAGCCAAGTACCGGGACCCGGGGAGCTGTTTTTT
>.|TRBJ2-2|many|TRBV7-2
CASSLETRDTGELFF
TGTGCCAGCAGCTTAGAGACTAGGGACACCGGGGAGCTGTTTTTT
>TRBD1|TRBJ1-4|many|TRBV7-9
CASSFSTGGDEKLFF
TGTGCCAGCAGCTTTTCAACAGGGGGCGACGAAAAACTGTTTTTT
>.|TRBJ1-2|few|TRBV6-2/TRBV6-3
CASSPRHRDYGYTF
TGTGCCAGCAGCCCACGTCACCGGGACTATGGCTACACCTTC
>.|TRBJ2-3|many|TRBV4-3
CASSGAEGDTQYF
TGCGCCAGCAGCGGCGCCGAGGGAGATACGCAGTATTTT
>.|TRBJ2-1|.|TRBV12-3/TRBV12-4
CASSFRVYNEQFF
TGTGCCAGCAGTTTTCGAGTTTACAATGAGCAGTTCTTC
>TRBD2|TRBJ2-5|many|TRBV5-6
CASSLREGTQYF
TGTGCCAGCAGCTTAAGGGAGGGGACCCAGTACTTC
>.|TRBJ2-1|many|TRBV4-1
CASSPIPWGMDNEQFF
TGCGCCAGCAGCCCAATCCCGTGGGGCATGGACAATGAGCAGTTCTTC
>.|TRBJ1-4|many|TRBV20-1
CSAREPERGLGEKLFF
TGCAGTGCTAGAGAGCCAGAGCGGGGGCTGGGTGAAAAACTGTTTTTT
>.|TRBJ2-3|many|TRBV6-2/TRBV6-3
CASTESLKLRADTQYF
TGTGCCAGCACCGAATCGTTAAAGCTACGCGCAGATACGCAGTATTTT
>.|TRBJ2-3|many|TRBV19
CASSDRGFTDTQYF
TGTGCCAGTAGTGATCGGGGCTTCACAGATACGCAGTATTTT
>.|TRBJ1-1|.|TRBV5-1
CASVRDISNTEAFF
TGCGCCAGCGTCCGGGACATTTCGAACACTGAAGCTTTCTTT
>.|TRBJ2-2|many|TRBV20-1
CSARDSSLRELFF
TGCAGTGCTAGAGATAGTTCGCTCCGGGAGCTGTTTTTT
>TRBD2|TRBJ2-1|many|TRBV2
CASRTGGTTNSYNEQFF
TGTGCCAGCAGGACGGGGGGGACTACAAATTCCTACAATGAGCAGTTCTTC
>.|TRBJ2-5|many|TRBV14
CASSQLENNQETQYF
TGTGCCAGCAGCCAATTAGAGAATAACCAAGAGACCCAGTACTTC
>.|TRBJ1-1|many|TRBV5-6
CASSPDIQHMNTEAFF
TGTGCCAGCAGCCCAGACATACAGCATATGAACACTGAAGCTTTCTTT
>TRBD2|TRBJ2-3|many|TRBV5-1
CASSFGGGTTDTQYF
TGCGCCAGCAGCTTTGGCGGGGGTACGACGGATACGCAGTATTTT
>TRBD2|TRBJ2-1|many|TRBV7-2
CASSLVWGGTSGEQFF
TGTGCCAGCAGCTTAGTATGGGGGGGGACGAGCGGTGAGCAGTTCTTC
>TRBD2|TRBJ2-3|many|TRBV12-5
CASGSTSGAADTQYF
TGTGCTAGTGGTTCGACTAGCGGGGCAGCAGATACGCAGTATTTT
>.|TRBJ2-7|many|TRBV20-1
CSARGGMRYEQYF
TGCAGTGCTAGAGGGGGGATGAGGTACGAGCAGTACTTC
>TRBD1|TRBJ1-2|.|TRBV7-2
CASASGQFYGYTF
TGTGCCAGCGCCTCGGGACAGTTCTATGGCTACACCTTC
>.|TRBJ1-4|few|TRBV29-1
CSVGGQGNEKLFF
TGCAGCGTTGGGGGACAAGGGAATGAAAAACTGTTTTTT
>.|TRBJ2-3|.|TRBV12-3/TRBV12-4
CASSLYFLSTGGIDTQYF
TGTGCCAGCAGTTTGTATTTCCTGTCCACTGGAGGGATAGATACGCAGTATTTT
>.|TRBJ2-5|many|TRBV5-5
CASSLPLETQYF
TGTGCCAGCAGCTTGCCTCTAGAGACCCAGTACTTC
>.|TRBJ1-6|many|TRBV12-3/TRBV12-4
CASSSGQSSYNSPLHF
TGTGCCAGCAGTTCCGGGCAGAGCTCCTATAATTCACCCCTCCACTTT
>TRBD1|TRBJ2-7|many|TRBV6-5
CASSYRGQSSEQYF
TGTGCCAGCAGTTACCGGGGACAGTCATCCGAGCAGTACTTC
>TRBD1|TRBJ2-7|many|TRBV28
CASSQQGLIHEQYF
TGTGCCAGCAGTCAACAGGGGCTGATCCACGAGCAGTACTTC
>TRBD1|TRBJ1-1|many|TRBV6-1
CASRPDRGIAYTEAFF
TGTGCCAGCAGACCGGACAGGGGGATTGCCTACACTGAAGCTTTCTTT
>.|TRBJ1-2|.|TRBV20-1
CSAKREGSGGYTF
TGCAGTGCTAAACGGGAGGGGAGTGGTGGCTACACCTTC
>TRBD2|TRBJ2-4|many|TRBV7-2
CASSRRLAGGILAKNIQYF
TGTGCCAGCAGCCGTCGACTAGCGGGGGGGATTTTAGCCAAAAACATTCAGTACTTC
>.|TRBJ2-6|.|TRBV20-1
CSARPHSGANVLTF
TGCAGTGCTAGACCCCACTCTGGGGCCAACGTCCTGACTTTC
>TRBD1|TRBJ1-2|many|TRBV28
CASSPGNRGLHGYTF
TGTGCCAGCAGCCCCGGGAACAGGGGGCTTCATGGCTACACCTTC
>.|TRBJ2-7|many|TRBV5-5
CASSLERQKTYEQYF
TGTGCCAGCAGCTTGGAGAGACAGAAAACCTACGAGCAGTACTTC
>.|TRBJ1-1|.|TRBV29-1
CSVAALQGSGTEAFF
TGCAGCGTTGCGGCTTTGCAGGGGTCGGGCACTGAAGCTTTCTTT
>.|TRBJ2-5|many|TRBV20-1
CSAGGGKTQYF
TGCAGTGCTGGGGGCGGCAAGACCCAGTACTTC
>.|TRBJ1-4|many|TRBV20-1
CSASPSRGYNEKLFF
TGCAGTGCTAGTCCCTCACGGGGTTATAATGAAAAACTGTTTTTT
>.|TRBJ2-1|many|TRBV20-1
CSARAGGNEQFF
TGCAGTGCTAGAGCAGGGGGGAATGAGCAGTTCTTC
>.|TRBJ2-5|many|TRBV7-2
CASSLRRGQETQYF
TGTGCCAGCAGCTTAAGAAGGGGTCAAGAGACCCAGTACTTC
>.|TRBJ2-1|many|TRBV7-2
CASSLRGAQLNEQFF
TGTGCCAGCAGCTTAAGGGGGGCGCAACTCAATGAGCAGTTCTTC
>.|TRBJ2-7|many|TRBV29-1
CSVEDWRLGGVYEQYF
TGCAGCGTTGAAGATTGGCGTTTGGGCGGGGTCTACGAGCAGTACTTC
>TRBD2|TRBJ2-1|few|TRBV14
CASSQDLAGGPLIF
TGTGCCAGCAGCCAAGATCTAGCGGGGGGCCCCCTGATCTTC
>.|TRBJ1-4|.|TRBV7-2
CASSVAATNEKLFF
TGTGCCAGCAGCGTTGCTGCAACTAATGAAAAACTGTTTTTT
>.|TRBJ2-2|.|TRBV6-2/TRBV6-3
CASYSLVGPIAGELFF
TGTGCCAGCTACAGTCTGGTGGGTCCAATTGCCGGGGAGCTGTTTTTT
>.|TRBJ2-1|many|TRBV29-1
CSVRRGDEQFF
TGCAGCGTTAGGAGGGGTGATGAGCAGTTCTTC
>TRBD2|TRBJ2-7|many|TRBV7-3
CASSKGTSGAGEQYF
TGTGCCAGCAGCAAAGGGACTAGCGGTGCTGGGGAGCAGTACTTC
>.|TRBJ1-3|many|TRBV6-1
CASSPRGRSGNTIYF
TGTGCCAGCAGTCCGCGGGGACGCTCTGGAAACACCATATATTTT
>TRBD1|TRBJ2-1|many|TRBV5-4
CASSFPANRGSEQFF
TGTGCCAGCAGCTTCCCCGCTAACAGGGGAAGTGAGCAGTTCTTC
>.|TRBJ1-1|many|TRBV15
CATSKTVPGTEAFF
TGTGCCACCAGCAAGACCGTCCCGGGCACTGAAGCTTTCTTT
>TRBD2|TRBJ2-3|many|TRBV6-2/TRBV6-3
CASSLRLAGADTQYF
TGTGCCAGCAGTCTCCGACTAGCGGGGGCAGATACGCAGTATTTT
>.|TRBJ2-5|many|TRBV29-1
CSVVGRAEGGETQYF
TGCAGCGTTGTCGGACGGGCAGAAGGAGGAGAGACCCAGTACTTC
>.|TRBJ1-6|many|TRBV10-2
CASSGVGNNSPLHF
TGCGCCAGCAGTGGGGTGGGCAACAATTCACCCCTCCACTTT
>TRBD2|TRBJ2-1|many|TRBV20-1
CSARDQRGVSYNEQFF
TGCAGTGCTAGAGATCAGCGGGGGGTCTCCTACAATGAGCAGTTCTTC
>.|TRBJ2-7|many|TRBV28
CASSSGTPYEQYF
TGTGCCAGCAGTTCCGGGACCCCCTACGAGCAGTACTTC
>TRBD2|TRBJ2-5|many|TRBV28
CASSSRLAGGQETQYF
TGTGCCAGCAGTTCCCGACTAGCGGGGGGCCAAGAGACCCAGTACTTC